The 28 T cell receptor beta chains listed next were all sequenced from one sample in a study of blood T cell repertoires in COVID-19. Assay used: immunoSEQ multiplex PCR; TCRdb lists only in-frame clones, some missing. The table shows 40,000 to 55,000 clones, with more than 75% occurring only once. Sequencing used PBMCs or T cells enriched from blood (not recorded which). These receptor sequences come from a woman aged 45-65 years with acute COVID-19.

V usage is TRBV27 and J usage is TRBJ2-2, with a weak D call TRBD2 (7 bases). CDR1 is MNHEY, CDR2 SMNVEV, per germline (reference sequence). The CDR3 has 17 residues. V lost 4 bases to trimming and J lost 1 base, with 16 bases between them. Here the CDR3 DNA reads TGTGCCAGCAGTTCTGGCGGGGGCCAAATGAACACCGGGGAGCTGTTTTTT. Its protein product is CASSSGGGQMNTGELFF.

The chain uses TRBV2 and TRBJ2-7; no firm D call. Per germline, CDR1 SNHLY and CDR2 FYNNEI. V was shortened by 3 bases and J by 3 bases, with 6 bases between the two germline ends. There are 12 residues in the CDR3. CDR3 nucleotide sequence: TGTGCCAGCAGTGACGGAGTCTACGAGCAGTACTTC. Its translation is CASSDGVYEQYF.

The CDR3 nucleotides read TGTGCCAGCAGTGTCCGGGTTCAGCCCCAGCATTTT. Translated, it gives CASSVRVQPQHF. V gene TRBV28 combines with J gene TRBJ1-5; no firm D call. CDR3 length equals 12 residues. Deletions cut 5 bases from V and 6 bases from J, with 8 bases between. Germline lookup yields CDR1 MDHEN and CDR2 SYDVKM.

V gene TRBV6-5 combines with J gene TRBJ1-2, with TRBD1 as a possible D gene (5 bases). Germline CDR1 is MNHEY and CDR2 is SVGAGI. The ends were cut back, 7 bases at V and 0 bases at J, with 12 bases in the middle. The CDR3 is 14 residues long. The DNA for the CDR3 is TGTGCCAGCACCATGGGGCAGACTAACTATGGCTACACCTTC. Amino acid sequence: CASTMGQTNYGYTF.

This clone turned up a few times. This chain uses TRBV3-1 (or the pseudogene TRBV3-2) with TRBJ2-2; D may be TRBD1 (5 bases). V shed 1 base and J shed 4 bases, with 10 bases lying between them. Germline V gives CDR1 LGHDT, CDR2 YNNKEL (reference sequence). The CDR3 contains 15 residues. CDR3 region: CASSQARVGTGELFF. CDR3 DNA: TGTGCCAGCAGCCAAGCCAGGGTGGGCACCGGGGAGCTGTTTTTT.

J is TRBJ1-1 and V is TRBV7-8; 8 bases are a match to TRBD1. V shed 3 bases and J 4 bases; nucleotides not matched to a gene: 1. There are 13 residues in the CDR3. Germline-derived CDR1 and CDR2 are SGHVS and FQNEAQ. This chain's CDR3 is CASSLTGATEAFF. CDR3 coding DNA: TGTGCCAGCAGCTTGACAGGGGCCACTGAAGCTTTCTTT.

The chain combines TRBV19 with TRBJ2-1, with 12 bases fitting TRBD2. The CDR3 runs 15 residues. V trimming: 6 bases; J trimming: 4 bases; junction bases outside the gene matches: 4. Germline assignment: CDR1 LNHDA and CDR2 SQIVND (reference sequence). The CDR3 region has the DNA TGTGCCAGTAGCGGACTAGCGGGGAGGTACAATGAGCAGTTCTTC. Protein product: CASSGLAGRYNEQFF. Drawing the rest from reference TRBV19 and TRBJ2-1, the complete variable domain is DGGITQSPKYLFRKEGQNVTLSCEQNLNHDAMYWYRQDPGQGLRLIYYSQIVNDFQKGDIAEGYSVSREKKESFPLTVTSAQKNPTAFYLCASSGLAGRYNEQFFGPGTRLTVL.

This chain uses TRBV24-1 with TRBJ1-2, with 7 bases aligning to TRBD1. The CDR3 loop spans 13 amino acids. Losses at the gene ends were 4 bases for V and 8 bases for J; bases not matched to a gene: 6. Per germline, CDR1 KGHDR and CDR2 SFDVKD. The CDR3 region has the DNA TGTGCCACCAGTGACAACAGGGGTAAAGGCTACACCTTC. Its protein is CATSDNRGKGYTF.

J is TRBJ1-5 and V is TRBV5-8, with 8 bases that match TRBD1. The trim removed 4 bases at V and 3 bases at J, leaving 6 bases unmatched. In germline, CDR1 is SGHTS, CDR2 YDEGEE. The CDR3 spans 15 residues. This CDR3 is CASSGRTGNNQPQHF. CDR3 coding DNA: TGTGCCAGCAGCGGACGGACAGGGAACAATCAGCCCCAGCATTTT.

This clone was counted only a few times. This chain links TRBV4-1 with TRBJ2-2, with D possibly matching TRBD2 (5 bases). The CDR3 consists of 14 residues. Germline values: CDR1 MGHRA, CDR2 YSYEKL. V shed 0 bases and J shed 5 bases, with 7 bases lying between them. In DNA, the CDR3 is TGCGCCAGCAGCCAAGAGAGAGGGACCGGGGAGCTGTTTTTT. Translated: CASSQERGTGELFF.

This clone appeared once. The chain joins TRBV30 to TRBJ1-2; D uncertain. The CDR3 loop spans 13 amino acids. Between the trimmed V and J ends, which lost 3 bases and 0 bases, there was a span of 8 bases. Germline V gives CDR1 GTSNPN, CDR2 SVGIG (reference sequence). CDR3 residues: CAWSVEANYGYTF. CDR3 in DNA: TGTGCCTGGAGCGTTGAGGCTAACTATGGCTACACCTTC.

This chain's CDR3 is CASSPWSGMNTEAFF. CDR3 in DNA: TGTGCCAGCTCACCGTGGAGTGGAATGAACACTGAAGCTTTCTTT. The rearrangement joins TRBV18 to TRBJ1-1, with D unclear. Germline CDR1 reads KGHSH; CDR2 reads LQKENI. V was shortened by 3 bases and J by 0 bases, with 11 bases between the two germline ends. This CDR3 is 15 amino acids long.

The V gene is TRBV7-2, the J gene TRBJ2-1; 9 bases are a match to TRBD2. Germline V CDR1 and CDR2: SGHTA, FQGNSA. The length of the CDR3 is 17 residues. The trim removed 4 bases at V and 5 bases at J, leaving 12 bases unmatched. The CDR3 coding sequence is TGTGCCAGCAGCTCCGCAGATTTGGCGGGGGGGCACAATGAGCAGTTCTTC. It yields the protein CASSSADLAGGHNEQFF.

The chain couples TRBV5-1 to TRBJ2-4, with 7 bases lining up with TRBD1. This CDR3 has 16 residues. Germline lookup yields CDR1 SGHRS and CDR2 YFSETQ. V gave up 4 bases and J gave up 0 bases; unmatched junction bases: 7. CDR3 region: CASSPPGQLAKNIQYF. For the CDR3, the DNA is TGCGCCAGCAGCCCGCCGGGACAGCTAGCCAAAAACATTCAGTACTTC.

The V call is TRBV11-2, the J call TRBJ2-5; 7 nucleotides agree with TRBD1. Germline trimming cut 3 bases from V and 5 bases from J; bases unmatched to any gene: 9. The CDR3 spans 15 residues. Germline V lookup: CDR1 SGHAT, CDR2 FQNNGV. The CDR3 nucleotides read TGTGCCAGCAGCTTGTTACGGACAGGAGGCGAGACCCAGTACTTC. Translating gives CASSLLRTGGETQYF.

This clone has a single count. The chain uses TRBV14 and TRBJ2-6; D is unresolved. This CDR3 comprises 16 residues. Looked up from germline, CDR1 is SGHDN and CDR2 is FVKESK. Trimming stripped 0 bases from V and 2 bases from J, with 8 bases between. Written as DNA, the CDR3 is TGTGCCAGCAGCCAAGATTTCAGTGCTGGGGCCAACGTCCTGACTTTC. Translated: CASSQDFSAGANVLTF.

The V call is TRBV7-2, the J call TRBJ1-2, with 12 bases fitting TRBD1. The J segment lost 12 bases and the V segment lost 0 bases, leaving 5 bases of the junction unmatched. Germline CDR1 is SGHTA and CDR2 is FQGNSA. CDR3 size: 14 residues. The CDR3 spells CASSLAGTGGLNTF. CDR3 in DNA: TGTGCCAGCAGCTTAGCCGGGACAGGGGGCCTCAACACCTTC.

The V call is TRBV3-1 (or the pseudogene TRBV3-2), the J call TRBJ2-7; perhaps TRBD1 as D (6 bases). The V gene's germline CDR1 is LGHDT and CDR2 YNNKEL (reference sequence). CDR3 length equals 15 residues. Deletions cut 4 bases from V and 0 bases from J, with 13 bases between. The CDR3 is CASSRQTGYSYEQYF. The CDR3 region has the DNA TGTGCCAGCAGCCGGCAGACAGGTTACTCCTACGAGCAGTACTTC.

The J gene is TRBJ1-4, the V gene TRBV28; the match to TRBD1 covers 10 bases. This CDR3 is 18 amino acids long. The germline CDR1 and CDR2 sequences are MDHEN and SYDVKM. With 7 bases clipped from V and 3 bases from J, the junction kept 14 bases outside the gene matches. Written as DNA, the CDR3 is TGTGCCAGCACCCTCCCGGGACAGGGGAGGTTGGCTAATGAAAAACTGTTTTTT. Its protein product is CASTLPGQGRLANEKLFF.

This clone turned up a few times. The chain has TRBV10-1 and TRBJ2-7; weak D call: TRBD1 (5 bases). Per germline, CDR1 WNHNN and CDR2 SYGVQD (reference sequence). The CDR3 runs to 15 residues. The ends were cut back, 3 bases at V and 6 bases at J, with 18 bases in the middle. CDR3 amino acids: CASSDVGATFGEQYF. DNA for the CDR3: TGCGCCAGCAGTGATGTAGGGGCCACGTTTGGCGAGCAGTACTTC.

The table lists this clone with a count of one. The chain employs TRBV11-2 and TRBJ2-7; TRBD2 matches 10 bases. Germline CDR1 reads SGHAT; CDR2 reads FQNNGV. Germline trimming cut 1 base from V and 2 bases from J; bases unmatched to any gene: 2. This CDR3 is 15 amino acids long. For the CDR3, the DNA is TGTGCCAGCAGCTTAGTGAGCGGGGGGGCCTACGAGCAGTACTTC. Residues: CASSLVSGGAYEQYF.

This chain uses TRBV5-1 with TRBJ1-2, with 9 bases fitting TRBD1. Trimming removed 0 bases from V and 7 bases from J; junction bases left unmatched: 4. CDR1 is SGHRS and CDR2 is YFSETQ in the germline V gene. This CDR3 spans 14 amino acids. CDR3 protein: CASSLGTGESGYTF. CDR3 coding DNA: TGCGCCAGCAGCTTGGGGACAGGGGAGAGTGGCTACACCTTC.

The chain is built from TRBV12-3 or TRBV12-4 and TRBJ1-5; TRBD1 might be the D (6 bases). The V gene lost 6 bases and the J gene lost 11 bases, with 14 bases spanning the gap. The CDR3 covers 12 residues. The CDR3 sequence is CASSTLGTSQHF. CDR3 in DNA: TGTGCCAGCAGCACCCTAGGGACATCCCAGCATTTT.

The chain links TRBV5-1 to TRBJ2-5; TRBD2 is a possible D gene (6 bases). The V and J ends lost 4 bases and 1 base respectively, with 11 bases between them. CDR1 SGHRS and CDR2 YFSETQ come from the germline V gene. The CDR3 extends over 14 amino acids. The CDR3 region has the DNA TGCGCCAGCAGCCCCAGGACTACCCAAGAGACCCAGTACTTC. It encodes CASSPRTTQETQYF.

The rearrangement joins TRBV27 to TRBJ1-4; 11 bases align to TRBD1. Germline V gives CDR1 MNHEY, CDR2 SMNVEV (reference sequence). The CDR3 runs to 15 residues. V trimming: 6 bases; J trimming: 7 bases; junction bases outside the gene matches: 7. This CDR3 reads CASRAGTGGSEKLFF. CDR3 sequence (DNA): TGTGCCAGCAGGGCCGGGACAGGGGGTAGTGAAAAACTGTTTTTT. The full variable domain, its missing parts supplied by reference TRBV27 and TRBJ1-4, is EAQVTQNPRYLITVTGKKLTVTCSQNMNHEYMSWYRQDPGLGLRQIYYSMNVEVTDKGDVPEGYKVSRKEKRNFPLILESPSPNQTSLYFCASRAGTGGSEKLFFGSGTQLSVL.

This rearrangement joins TRBV19 to TRBJ2-7; the match to TRBD1 covers 7 bases. The ends lost 4 bases at V and 0 bases at J; junction bases unmatched: 9. CDR3 length equals 16 residues. Germline assignment: CDR1 LNHDA and CDR2 SQIVND (reference sequence). The CDR3 loop reads CASSKWTGQSSYEQYF. CDR3 in DNA: TGTGCCAGTAGTAAATGGACAGGTCAAAGCTCCTACGAGCAGTACTTC.

V usage is TRBV19 and J usage is TRBJ1-2, with TRBD1 matching 8 bases. V was pared by 3 bases and J by 4 bases, with 1 base of the junction left unmatched. The CDR3 is 13 residues long. Germline V gives CDR1 LNHDA, CDR2 SQIVND (reference sequence). In nucleotides, the CDR3 is TGTGCCAGTAGTATGGACAGGGCCTATGGCTACACCTTC. This encodes CASSMDRAYGYTF.

The chain recombines TRBV20-1 with TRBJ2-1; D remains ambiguous. Germline CDR1 is DFQATT and CDR2 is SNEGSKA (reference sequence). Between the trimmed V and J ends, which lost 1 base and 12 bases, there was a span of 10 bases. The length of the CDR3 is 11 residues. In nucleotides, the CDR3 is TGCAGTGCTAGAGGCTTTCAGATGCAGTTCTTC. The encoded protein is CSARGFQMQFF.